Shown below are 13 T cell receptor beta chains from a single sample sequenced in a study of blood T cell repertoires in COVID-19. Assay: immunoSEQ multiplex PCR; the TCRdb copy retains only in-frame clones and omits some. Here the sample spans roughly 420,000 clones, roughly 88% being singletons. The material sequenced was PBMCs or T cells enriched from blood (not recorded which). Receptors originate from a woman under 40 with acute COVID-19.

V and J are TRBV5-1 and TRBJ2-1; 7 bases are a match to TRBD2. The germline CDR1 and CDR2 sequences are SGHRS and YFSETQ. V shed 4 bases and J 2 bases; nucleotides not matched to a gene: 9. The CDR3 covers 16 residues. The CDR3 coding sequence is TGCGCCAGCAGCCCAAGGGAGGGCCCTACCTACAATGAGCAGTTCTTC. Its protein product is CASSPREGPTYNEQFF.

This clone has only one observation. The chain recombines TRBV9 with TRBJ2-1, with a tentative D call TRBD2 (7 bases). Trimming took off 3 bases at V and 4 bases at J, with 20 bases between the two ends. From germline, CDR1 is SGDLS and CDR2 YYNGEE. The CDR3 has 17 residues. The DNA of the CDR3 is TGTGCCAGCAGCGGCCCCCGAGGGGGGGCAATGTACAATGAGCAGTTCTTC. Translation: CASSGPRGGAMYNEQFF.

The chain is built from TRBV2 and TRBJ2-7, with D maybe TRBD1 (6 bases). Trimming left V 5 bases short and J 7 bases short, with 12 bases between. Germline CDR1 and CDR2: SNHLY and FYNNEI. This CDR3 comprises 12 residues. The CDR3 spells CASSLQGWEQYF. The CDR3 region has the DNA TGTGCCAGCAGTTTACAGGGATGGGAGCAGTACTTC.

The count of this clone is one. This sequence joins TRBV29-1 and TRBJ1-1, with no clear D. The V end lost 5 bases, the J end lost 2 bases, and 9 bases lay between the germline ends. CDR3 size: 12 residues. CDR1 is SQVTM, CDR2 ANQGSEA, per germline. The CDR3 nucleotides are TGCAGCGTTCTGGGCCGCAACACTGAAGCTTTCTTT. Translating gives CSVLGRNTEAFF.

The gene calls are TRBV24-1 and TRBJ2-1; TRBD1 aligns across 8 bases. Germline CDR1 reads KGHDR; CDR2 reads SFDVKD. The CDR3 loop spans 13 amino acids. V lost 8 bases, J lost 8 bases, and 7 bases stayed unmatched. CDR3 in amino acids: CATNQGASDEQFF. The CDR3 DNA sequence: TGTGCCACCAATCAGGGGGCCTCGGATGAGCAGTTCTTC.

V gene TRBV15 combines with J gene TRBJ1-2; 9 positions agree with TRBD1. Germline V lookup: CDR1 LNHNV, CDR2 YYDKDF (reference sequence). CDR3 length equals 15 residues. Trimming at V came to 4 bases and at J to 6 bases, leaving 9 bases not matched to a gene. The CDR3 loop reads CATSTKLQGANGYTF. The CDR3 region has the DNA TGTGCCACCAGCACCAAATTACAGGGGGCGAATGGCTACACCTTC.

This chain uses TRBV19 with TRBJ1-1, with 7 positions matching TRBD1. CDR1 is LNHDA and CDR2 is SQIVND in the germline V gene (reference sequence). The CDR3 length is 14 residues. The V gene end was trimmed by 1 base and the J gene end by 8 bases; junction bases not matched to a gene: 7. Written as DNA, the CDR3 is TGTGCCAGTAGTATAGCAAGACAGGGAATAGAAGCTTTCTTT. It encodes CASSIARQGIEAFF.

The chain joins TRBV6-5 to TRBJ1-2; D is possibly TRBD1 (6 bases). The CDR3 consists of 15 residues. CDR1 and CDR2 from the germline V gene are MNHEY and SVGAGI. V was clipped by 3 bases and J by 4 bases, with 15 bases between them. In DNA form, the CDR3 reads TGTGCCAGCAGTTATGGGGACACCAAGGGCTATGGCTACACCTTC. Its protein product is CASSYGDTKGYGYTF.

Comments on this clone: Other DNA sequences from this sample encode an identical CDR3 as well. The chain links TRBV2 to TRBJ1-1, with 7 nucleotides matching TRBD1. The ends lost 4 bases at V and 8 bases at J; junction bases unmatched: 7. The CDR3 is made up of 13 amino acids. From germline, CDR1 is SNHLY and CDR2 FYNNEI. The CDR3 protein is CASSGQGRGEAFF. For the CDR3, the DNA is TGTGCCAGCAGTGGACAGGGTCGGGGAGAAGCTTTCTTT.

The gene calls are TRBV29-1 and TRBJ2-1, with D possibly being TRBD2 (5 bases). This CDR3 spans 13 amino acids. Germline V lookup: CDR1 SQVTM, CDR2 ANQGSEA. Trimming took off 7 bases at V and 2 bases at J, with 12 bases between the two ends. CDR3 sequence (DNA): TGCAGCGGTCAGACGGGAACCTACAATGAGCAGTTCTTC. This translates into CSGQTGTYNEQFF.

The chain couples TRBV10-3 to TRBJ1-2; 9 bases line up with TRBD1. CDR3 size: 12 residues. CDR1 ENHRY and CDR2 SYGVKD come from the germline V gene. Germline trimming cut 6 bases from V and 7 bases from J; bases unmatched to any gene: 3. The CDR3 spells CAIRGQGPGYTF. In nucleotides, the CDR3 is TGTGCCATCAGGGGACAGGGCCCTGGCTACACCTTC.

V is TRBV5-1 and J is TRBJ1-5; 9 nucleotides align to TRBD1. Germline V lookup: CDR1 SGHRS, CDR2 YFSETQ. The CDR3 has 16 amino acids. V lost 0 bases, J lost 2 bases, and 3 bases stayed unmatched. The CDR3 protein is CASSLEGQGGNQPQHF. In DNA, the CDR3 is TGCGCCAGCAGCTTGGAGGGACAGGGTGGCAATCAGCCCCAGCATTTT.

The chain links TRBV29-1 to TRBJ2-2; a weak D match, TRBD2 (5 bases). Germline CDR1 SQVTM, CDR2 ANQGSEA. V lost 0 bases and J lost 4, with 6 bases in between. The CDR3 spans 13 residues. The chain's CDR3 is CSVEDGLTGELFF. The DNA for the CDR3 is TGCAGCGTTGAAGACGGACTCACCGGGGAGCTGTTTTTT.